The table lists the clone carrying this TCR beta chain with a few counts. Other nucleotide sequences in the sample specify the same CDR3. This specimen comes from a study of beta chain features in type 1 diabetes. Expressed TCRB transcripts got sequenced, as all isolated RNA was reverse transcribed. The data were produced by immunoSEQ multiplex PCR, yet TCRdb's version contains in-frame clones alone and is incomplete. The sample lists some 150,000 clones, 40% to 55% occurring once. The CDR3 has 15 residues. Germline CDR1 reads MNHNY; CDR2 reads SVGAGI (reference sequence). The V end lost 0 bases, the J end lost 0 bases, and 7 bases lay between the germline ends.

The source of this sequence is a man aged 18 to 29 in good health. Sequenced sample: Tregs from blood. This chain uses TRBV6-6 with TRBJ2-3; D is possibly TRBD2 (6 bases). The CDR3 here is CASSYSSGSTDTQYF. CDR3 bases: TGTGCCAGCAGTTACTCGAGCGGGAGCACAGATACGCAGTATTTT.